A selection of T cell receptor beta chains follows, all from one sample in a study of cytomegalovirus exposure and HLA in healthy donors. Assay used: immunoSEQ multiplex PCR; TCRdb lists only in-frame clones, some missing. The sample lists 150,000 to 200,000 clones; around two thirds were seen once. Sequenced sample: PBMCs. All receptors derive from a man aged 35 to 55 in good health and CMV-seronegative. The CDR3 runs from the conserved cysteine through the conserved F or W.

j_call	v_call	cdr3_length	cdr3_aa
TRBJ1-2	TRBV5-1	15	CASSPGTGAYYGYTF
TRBJ2-2	TRBV4-3	14	CASSPYLNTGELFF
TRBJ2-2	TRBV5-4	16	CASSSPRQGPTGELFF
TRBJ2-7	TRBV2	12	CASLTDTYEQYF
TRBJ2-2	TRBV9	16	CASSVASGPNTGELFF
TRBJ2-3	TRBV10-3	17	CAISEPTMTKGVDTQYF
TRBJ2-1	TRBV4-1	16	CASSQGWTGAGNEQFF
TRBJ1-4	TRBV5-1	16	CASSLQGTVTNEKLFF
TRBJ1-1	TRBV6-6	13	CASSYAGNTEAFF
TRBJ2-1	TRBV6-6	14	CASSYSTGMGEQFF
TRBJ2-7	TRBV29-1	13	CSVVYQGVYEQYF
TRBJ1-2	TRBV29-1	14	CSVDSGTGNYGYTF
TRBJ1-5	TRBV19	16	CASSGNRGSSNQPQHF
TRBJ2-1	TRBV11-3	17	CASSSSLAGVTYNEQFF
TRBJ1-4	TRBV6-6	16	CASSRPSGGSGEKLFF
TRBJ2-1	TRBV25-1	11	CASSEFAFQFF
TRBJ2-7	TRBV5-1	14	CASSFGQGNPGQYF
TRBJ1-5	TRBV2	14	CASNTQGGNQPQHF
TRBJ2-7	TRBV7-2	14	CASRRDRGRGEQYF
TRBJ1-1	TRBV25-1	15	CASSHTGGGNTEAFF
TRBJ2-7	TRBV14	16	CASSQVGGHGSLEQYF
TRBJ1-4	TRBV5-1	15	CASSLGAGGLEKLFF